This T cell receptor beta chain was observed in a study of CD8+ T cells in alopecia areata. RNA was extracted and reverse transcribed into cDNA as the sequencing template. TCRdb keeps only in-frame clones here, not all; method: immunoSEQ multiplex PCR. The sample holds approximately 180,000 clones, 60% seen once. The V gene lost 3 bases and the J gene lost 4 bases, with 15 bases spanning the gap. The CDR3 runs to 15 residues. Germline V lookup: CDR1 LNHDA, CDR2 SQIVND (reference sequence). The treatment: oral pan-JAK inhibitor, 5-10 mg twice daily. The table lists this clone with a few counts. The chain employs TRBV19 and TRBJ1-1; perhaps TRBD1 as D (6 bases). The sample in question was CD4+ T cells sorted from blood, obtained at week 24, from a patient treated with tofacitinib. This TCR was sampled from a human donor with alopecia areata. Here the CDR3 reads CASSIRLKGGTEAFF. Written as DNA, the CDR3 is TGTGCCAGTAGTATTCGGTTAAAGGGGGGCACTGAAGCTTTCTTT.